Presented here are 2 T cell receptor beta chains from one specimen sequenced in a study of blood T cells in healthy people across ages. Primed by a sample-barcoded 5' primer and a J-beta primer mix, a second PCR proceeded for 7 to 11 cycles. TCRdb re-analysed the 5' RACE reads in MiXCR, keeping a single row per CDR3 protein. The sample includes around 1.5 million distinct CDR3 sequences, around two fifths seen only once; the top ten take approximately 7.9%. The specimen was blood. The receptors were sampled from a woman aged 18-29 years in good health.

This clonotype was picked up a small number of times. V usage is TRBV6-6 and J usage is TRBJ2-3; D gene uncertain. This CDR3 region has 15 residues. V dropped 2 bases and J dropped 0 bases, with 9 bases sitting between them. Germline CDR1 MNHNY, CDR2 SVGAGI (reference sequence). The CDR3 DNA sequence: TGTGCCAGCAGTTACCAGTTTTCTAGCACAGATACGCAGTATTTT. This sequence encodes CASSYQFSSTDTQYF.

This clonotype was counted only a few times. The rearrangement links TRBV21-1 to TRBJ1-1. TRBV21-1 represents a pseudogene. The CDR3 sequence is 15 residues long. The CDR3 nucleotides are TGTGCCAGCAGCAAATTCAAATCTTGCAGAATTGAAGCTTTCTTT. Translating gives CASSKFKSCRIEAFF.